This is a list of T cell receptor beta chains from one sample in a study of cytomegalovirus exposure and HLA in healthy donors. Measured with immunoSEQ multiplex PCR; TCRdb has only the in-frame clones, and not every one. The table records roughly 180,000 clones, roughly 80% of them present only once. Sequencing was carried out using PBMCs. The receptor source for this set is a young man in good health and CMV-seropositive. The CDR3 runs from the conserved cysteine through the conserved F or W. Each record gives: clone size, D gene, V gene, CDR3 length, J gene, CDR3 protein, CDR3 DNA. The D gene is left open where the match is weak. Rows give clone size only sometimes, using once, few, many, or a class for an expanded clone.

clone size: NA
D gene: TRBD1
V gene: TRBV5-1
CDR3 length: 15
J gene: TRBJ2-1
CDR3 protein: CASSSPGQGQVEQFF
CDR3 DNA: TGCGCCAGCAGCTCTCCGGGACAGGGTCAGGTTGAGCAGTTCTTC

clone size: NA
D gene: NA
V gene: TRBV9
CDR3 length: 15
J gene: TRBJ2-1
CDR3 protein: CASSLRRGSYNEQFF
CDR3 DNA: TGTGCCAGCAGCCTAAGAAGGGGTTCCTACAATGAGCAGTTCTTC

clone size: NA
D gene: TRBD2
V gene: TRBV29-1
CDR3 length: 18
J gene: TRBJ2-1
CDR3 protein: CSVEGLLAGGPSYNEQFF
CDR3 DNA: TGCAGCGTTGAAGGGTTGTTGGCGGGAGGGCCTTCCTACAATGAGCAGTTCTTC

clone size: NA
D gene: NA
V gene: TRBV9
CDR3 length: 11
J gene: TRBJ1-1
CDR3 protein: CASEGGTEAFF
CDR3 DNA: TGTGCCAGCGAAGGGGGAACTGAAGCTTTCTTT

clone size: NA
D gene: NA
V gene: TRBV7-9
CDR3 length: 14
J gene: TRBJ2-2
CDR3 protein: CASSPTLNTGELFF
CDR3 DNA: TGTGCCAGCAGTCCCACCCTAAACACCGGGGAGCTGTTTTTT

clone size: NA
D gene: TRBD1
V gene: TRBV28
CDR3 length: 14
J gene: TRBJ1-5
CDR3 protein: CASSFQGGDQPQHF
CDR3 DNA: TGTGCCAGCAGTTTTCAGGGGGGAGATCAGCCCCAGCATTTT

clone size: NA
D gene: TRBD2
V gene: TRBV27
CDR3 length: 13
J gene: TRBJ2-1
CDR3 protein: CASRPGGSNEQFF
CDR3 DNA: TGTGCCAGCAGACCGGGAGGATCTAATGAGCAGTTCTTC

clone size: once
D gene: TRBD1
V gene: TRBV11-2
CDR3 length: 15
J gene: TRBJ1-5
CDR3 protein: CASSLDGTGNQPQHF
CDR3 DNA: TGTGCCAGCAGCTTAGACGGGACAGGCAATCAGCCCCAGCATTTT

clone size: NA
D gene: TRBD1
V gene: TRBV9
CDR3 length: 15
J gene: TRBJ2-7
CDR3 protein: CASSARQGTSYEQYF
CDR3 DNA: TGTGCCAGCAGCGCCCGACAGGGTACATCCTACGAGCAGTACTTC

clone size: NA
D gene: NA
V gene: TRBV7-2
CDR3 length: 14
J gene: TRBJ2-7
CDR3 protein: CASSLAQGPYEQYF
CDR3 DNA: TGTGCCAGCAGCTTAGCACAGGGTCCCTACGAGCAGTACTTC

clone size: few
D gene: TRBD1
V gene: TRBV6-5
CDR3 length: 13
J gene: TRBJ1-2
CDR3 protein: CASSKGAVHGYTF
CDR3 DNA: TGTGCCAGCAGTAAGGGGGCGGTGCACGGCTACACCTTC

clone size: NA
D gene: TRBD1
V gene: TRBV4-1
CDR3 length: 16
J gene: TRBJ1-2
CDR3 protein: CASSQEKRTGGYGYTF
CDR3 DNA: TGCGCCAGCAGCCAAGAAAAGAGGACAGGGGGATATGGCTACACCTTC

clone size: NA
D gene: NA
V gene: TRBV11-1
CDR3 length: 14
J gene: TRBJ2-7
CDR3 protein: CASSFEGGFYEQYF
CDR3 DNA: TGTGCCAGCAGCTTCGAGGGGGGGTTCTACGAGCAGTACTTC

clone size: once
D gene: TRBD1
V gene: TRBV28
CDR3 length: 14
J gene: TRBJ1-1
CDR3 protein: CASRETGGGPRAFF
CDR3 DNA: TGTGCCAGCAGGGAAACAGGGGGAGGCCCTCGAGCTTTCTTT

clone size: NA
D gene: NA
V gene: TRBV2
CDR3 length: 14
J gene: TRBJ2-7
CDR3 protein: CASSPRERAYEQYF
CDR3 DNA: TGTGCCAGCAGTCCCCGGGAGAGGGCCTACGAGCAGTACTTC

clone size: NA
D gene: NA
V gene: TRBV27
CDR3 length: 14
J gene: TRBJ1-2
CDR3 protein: CASSLGNSNYGYTF
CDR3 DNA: TGTGCCAGCAGTTTAGGTAACAGTAACTATGGCTACACCTTC

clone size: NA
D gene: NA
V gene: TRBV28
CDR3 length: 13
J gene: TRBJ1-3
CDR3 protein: CASTGNSGNTIYF
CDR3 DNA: TGTGCCAGCACCGGGAACTCTGGAAACACCATATATTTT

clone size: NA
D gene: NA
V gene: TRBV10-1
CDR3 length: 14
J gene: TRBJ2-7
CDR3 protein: CASSESEATYEQYF
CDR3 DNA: TGCGCCAGCAGTGAGTCGGAGGCCACCTACGAGCAGTACTTC

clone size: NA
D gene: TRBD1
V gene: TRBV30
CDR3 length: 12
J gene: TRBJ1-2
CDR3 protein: CAWDRGRYGYTF
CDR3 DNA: TGTGCCTGGGACAGGGGGAGGTATGGCTACACCTTC

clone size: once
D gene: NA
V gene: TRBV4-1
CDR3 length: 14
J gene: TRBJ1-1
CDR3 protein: CASSQPTANTEAFF
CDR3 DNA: TGCGCCAGCAGCCAACCGACAGCGAACACTGAAGCTTTCTTT